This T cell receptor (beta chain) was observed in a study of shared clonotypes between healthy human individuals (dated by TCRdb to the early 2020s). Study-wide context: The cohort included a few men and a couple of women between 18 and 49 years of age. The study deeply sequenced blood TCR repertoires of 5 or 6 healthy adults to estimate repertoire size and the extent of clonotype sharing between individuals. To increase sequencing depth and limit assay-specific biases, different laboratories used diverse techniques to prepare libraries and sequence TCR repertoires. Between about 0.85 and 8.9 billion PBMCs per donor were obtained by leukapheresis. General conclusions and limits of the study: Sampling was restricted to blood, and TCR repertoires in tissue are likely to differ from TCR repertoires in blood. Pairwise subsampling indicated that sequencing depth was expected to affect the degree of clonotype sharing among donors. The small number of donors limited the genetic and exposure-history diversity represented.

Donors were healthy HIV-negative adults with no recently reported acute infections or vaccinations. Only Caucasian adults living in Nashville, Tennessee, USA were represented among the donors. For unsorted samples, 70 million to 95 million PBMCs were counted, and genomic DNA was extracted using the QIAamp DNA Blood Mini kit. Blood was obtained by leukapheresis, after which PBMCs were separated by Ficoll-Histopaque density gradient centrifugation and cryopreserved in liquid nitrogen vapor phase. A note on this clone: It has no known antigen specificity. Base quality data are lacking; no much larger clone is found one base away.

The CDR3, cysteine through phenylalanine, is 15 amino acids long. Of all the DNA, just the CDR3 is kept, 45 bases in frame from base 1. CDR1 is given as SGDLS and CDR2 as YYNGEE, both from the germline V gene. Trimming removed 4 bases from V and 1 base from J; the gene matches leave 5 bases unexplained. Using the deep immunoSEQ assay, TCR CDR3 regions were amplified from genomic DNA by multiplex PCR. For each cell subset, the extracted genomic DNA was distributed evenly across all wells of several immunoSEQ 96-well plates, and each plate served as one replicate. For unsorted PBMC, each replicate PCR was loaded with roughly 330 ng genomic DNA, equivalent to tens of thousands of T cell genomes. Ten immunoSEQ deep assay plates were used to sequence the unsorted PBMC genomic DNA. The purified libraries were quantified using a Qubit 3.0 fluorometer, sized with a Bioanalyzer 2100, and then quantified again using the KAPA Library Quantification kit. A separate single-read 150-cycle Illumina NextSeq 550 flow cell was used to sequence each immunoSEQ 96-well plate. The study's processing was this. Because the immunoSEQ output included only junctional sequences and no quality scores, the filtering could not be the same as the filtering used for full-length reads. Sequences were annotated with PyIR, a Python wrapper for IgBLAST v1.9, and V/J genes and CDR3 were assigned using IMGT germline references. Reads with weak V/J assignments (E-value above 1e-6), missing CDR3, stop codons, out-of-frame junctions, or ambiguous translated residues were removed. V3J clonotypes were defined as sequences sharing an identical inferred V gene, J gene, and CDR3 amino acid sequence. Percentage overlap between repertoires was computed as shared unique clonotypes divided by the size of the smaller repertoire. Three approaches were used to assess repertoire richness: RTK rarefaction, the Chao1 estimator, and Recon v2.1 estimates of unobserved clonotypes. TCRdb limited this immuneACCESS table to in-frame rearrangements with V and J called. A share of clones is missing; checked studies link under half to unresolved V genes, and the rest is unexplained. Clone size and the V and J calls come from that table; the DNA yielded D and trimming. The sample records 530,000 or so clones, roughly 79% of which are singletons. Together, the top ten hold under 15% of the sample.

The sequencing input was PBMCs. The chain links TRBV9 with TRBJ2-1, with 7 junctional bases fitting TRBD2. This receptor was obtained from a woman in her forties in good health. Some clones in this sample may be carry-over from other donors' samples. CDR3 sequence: CASSTTSESYNEQFF. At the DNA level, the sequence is TGTGCCAGCAGCACTACTAGCGAATCCTACAATGAGCAGTTCTTC.